These 21 T cell receptor beta chains originate from one sample sequenced in a study of human T cells and chemical hapten exposure. TCRdb independently ran MiXCR on the RACE reads; one entry per CDR3 protein. This sample carries 85,000 to 95,000 distinct CDR3 sequences, approximately 10% of them seen once, and the ten largest clones take about 3%. The time point here: healthy volunteer bleed at 2 weeks. Total RNA extraction was carried out from unfractionated whole blood. The sample taken for sequencing was whole blood. These receptors all stem from a female donor in good health. Some clones in this sample may be carry-over from other donors' samples.

This clonotype was seen more than once but under ten times. The V call is TRBV24-1, the J call TRBJ2-3; D may match TRBD1 or TRBD2 (7 bases each). CDR1 and CDR2 from the germline V gene are KGHDR and SFDVKD. The CDR3 totals 16 residues. V was cut by 2 bases and J by 3 bases, with 14 bases left in between. The CDR3 DNA sequence: TGTGCCACCAGTGATTCGACAGGGCGGGGGACAGATACGCAGTATTTT. Its translation: CATSDSTGRGTDTQYF.

The chain uses TRBV28 and TRBJ2-4, with D maybe TRBD1 (5 bases). V was cut by 7 bases and J by 0 bases, with 13 bases left in between. The CDR3 is 15 residues long. Per the germline V gene, CDR1 is MDHEN and CDR2 is SYDVKM. The CDR3 coding sequence is TGTGCCAGCACCCCAGGGCAGGTAGCCAAAAACATTCAGTACTTC. Amino acids: CASTPGQVAKNIQYF.

The sample holds a few counts of this clonotype. This sequence joins TRBV20-1 and TRBJ2-7; 13 bases line up with TRBD2. Germline lookup yields CDR1 DFQATT and CDR2 SNEGSKA (reference sequence). The CDR3 contains 15 residues. Losses at the gene ends were 3 bases for V and 6 bases for J; bases not matched to a gene: 8. CDR3 sequence: CSASPRTSGSSEQYF. The CDR3 DNA follows: TGCAGTGCTAGCCCCCGGACTAGCGGGAGTAGCGAGCAGTACTTC.

V gene TRBV7-2 combines with J gene TRBJ2-1; the D is unclear. This CDR3 is built from 14 residues. The germline V and J ends were trimmed by 1 base and 3 bases, with 7 bases remaining between them. Per the germline V gene, CDR1 is SGHTA and CDR2 is FQGNSA. This CDR3 reads CTSSLEAHYNEQFF. CDR3 in DNA: TGTACCAGCAGCTTAGAGGCGCACTACAATGAGCAGTTCTTC.

The V and J genes are TRBV6-2 or TRBV6-3 and TRBJ2-3, with D possibly TRBD1 on 6 matching bases. Germline V CDR1 and CDR2: MNHEY, SVGEGT. This CDR3 region has 13 residues. With 8 bases removed from V and 0 bases from J, the gap between germline ends came to 9 bases. The CDR3 is CASYRGSTDTQYF. CDR3 nucleotides: TGTGCCAGCTATAGGGGGAGCACAGATACGCAGTATTTT.

This clonotype was observed a handful of times. The chain combines TRBV30 with TRBJ2-7, with D perhaps matching TRBD2 (6 bases). CDR1 GTSNPN and CDR2 SVGIG come from the germline V gene (reference sequence). The CDR3 is 15 residues long. V gave up 0 bases and J gave up 3 bases, with 15 bases separating them. The CDR3 region has the DNA TGTGCCTGGAGTGTGGGGGGTTTCCGGCTCTACGAGCAGTACTTC. It codes for CAWSVGGFRLYEQYF.

V is TRBV7-8 and J is TRBJ1-1; a weak D match, TRBD1 (5 bases). CDR3 length: 14 amino acids. The V gene's germline CDR1 is SGHVS and CDR2 FQNEAQ. V lost 6 bases and J 5 bases, leaving 16 bases between the germline ends. CDR3 loop: CASSPRRWGTEAFF. The CDR3 coding sequence is TGTGCCAGCAGTCCCAGACGGTGGGGGACTGAAGCTTTCTTT.

In its sample, this clonotype was seen many times. This chain connects TRBV12-3 or TRBV12-4 to TRBJ2-1; no reliable D call. The CDR3 consists of 12 residues. The V end lost 2 bases, the J end lost 6 bases, and 5 bases lay between the germline ends. The CDR3, as DNA: TGTGCCAGCAGTTTATGGGGCAATGAGCAGTTCTTC. Translation gives CASSLWGNEQFF.

This clonotype was counted only a few times. The rearrangement links TRBV7-9 to TRBJ2-5; TRBD2 might be the D (5 bases). CDR1 and CDR2 from the germline V gene are SEHNR and FQNEAQ (reference sequence). CDR3 length: 14 residues. V gave up 5 bases and J gave up 2 bases, with 12 bases separating them. The CDR3 region is CASSHRVAQETQYF. The CDR3 DNA reads as TGTGCCAGCAGCCATAGGGTAGCGCAAGAGACCCAGTACTTC.

This clonotype came up many times. The chain uses TRBV29-1 and TRBJ2-1; the match to TRBD2 covers 9 bases. The CDR3 is 14 amino acids. Germline CDR1 SQVTM, CDR2 ANQGSEA. V shed 4 bases and J 7 bases; nucleotides not matched to a gene: 8. As DNA, the CDR3 is TGCAGCGTTGGAACCGCGGGAGGGAAAAATGAGCAGTTCTTC. Translating gives CSVGTAGGKNEQFF.

The chain recombines TRBV6-1 with TRBJ2-1; TRBD1 aligns across 7 bases. The germline CDR1 and CDR2 sequences are MNHNS and SASEGT. This CDR3 spans 13 amino acids. The V gene end was trimmed by 6 bases and the J gene end by 10 bases; junction bases not matched to a gene: 9. CDR3 residues: CASSPDRVGEQFF. The CDR3 nucleotides read TGTGCCAGCAGCCCCGACAGGGTTGGCGAGCAGTTCTTC.

The chain is built from TRBV29-1 and TRBJ2-7, with unresolved D. The CDR3 spans 12 residues. Germline-derived CDR1 and CDR2 are SQVTM and ANQGSEA. V was shortened by 1 base and J by 2 bases, with 6 bases between the two germline ends. The CDR3 sequence is CSVEVAPYEQYF. Written as DNA, the CDR3 is TGCAGCGTTGAAGTGGCCCCCTACGAGCAGTACTTC.

The chain employs TRBV28 and TRBJ2-2, with D uncertain. V lost 3 bases to trimming and J lost 5 bases, with 4 bases between them. CDR3 size: 12 residues. Germline-derived CDR1 and CDR2 are MDHEN and SYDVKM. The DNA of the CDR3 is TGTGCCAGCAGTTTGCAGACCGGGGAGCTGTTTTTT. Residues: CASSLQTGELFF.

The J gene is TRBJ1-1, the V gene TRBV7-3; D uncertain. V was shortened by 2 bases and J by 1 base, with 5 bases between the two germline ends. The CDR3 is 13 amino acids. CDR1 and CDR2 (germline): SGHTA, FQGTGA. CDR3 region: CASSLAGNTEAFF. CDR3 in DNA: TGTGCCAGCAGCTTAGCGGGGAACACTGAAGCTTTCTTT.

In its sample, this clonotype was seen a few times. The chain has TRBV7-3 and TRBJ2-5, with D tentatively TRBD2 (5 bases). Deletions cut 2 bases from V and 5 bases from J, with 15 bases between. Per the germline V gene, CDR1 is SGHTA and CDR2 is FQGTGA. There are 15 residues in the CDR3. Here the CDR3 reads CASSLSADLSETQYF. Written as DNA, the CDR3 is TGTGCCAGCAGCTTATCGGCGGACTTATCGGAGACCCAGTACTTC.

The CDR3 DNA reads as TGCGCCAGCAGCTTGGAGTCAGACACTGAAGCTTTCTTT. Protein product: CASSLESDTEAFF. The chain recombines TRBV5-1 with TRBJ1-1; D gene uncertain. V was pared by 0 bases and J by 3 bases, with 6 bases between. Looked up from germline, CDR1 is SGHRS and CDR2 is YFSETQ. The length of the CDR3 is 13 residues.

Turning to this clonotype: A much larger clone differs from this one at a single base, so this may be a read error. This CDR3 is CVSSQRDTTTDTQYF. In DNA form, the CDR3 reads TGTGTCAGCAGCCAACGGGACACCACCACAGATACGCAGTATTTT. This chain links TRBV11-3 with TRBJ2-3; D perhaps matches TRBD1 (6 bases). The CDR3 contains 15 residues. The germline gives CDR1 SGHNT, CDR2 YENEEA.

This clonotype appeared many times. The CDR3 protein is CASSLGASEQYF. The CDR3 DNA reads as TGTGCCAGCAGCTTAGGCGCCTCCGAGCAGTACTTC. J is TRBJ2-7 and V is TRBV7-9, with D hard to call. From germline, CDR1 is SEHNR and CDR2 FQNEAQ (reference sequence). The CDR3 covers 12 residues. Trimming removed 1 base at V and 6 bases at J, with 7 bases between.

The sample holds a few counts of this clonotype. The chain couples TRBV5-1 to TRBJ2-3, with 13 bases lining up with TRBD2. The CDR3 consists of 16 residues. V shed 8 bases and J 3 bases; nucleotides not matched to a gene: 9. Germline V gene sequence: CDR1 SGHRS, CDR2 YFSETQ. CDR3 residues: CASSRGLAGVTDTQYF. The CDR3 DNA sequence: TGCGCCAGTAGCCGAGGACTAGCGGGAGTGACAGATACGCAGTATTTT.

This clonotype was counted ten times or more. The CDR3 loop is CATLGAGVADTQYF. The CDR3 DNA sequence: TGTGCCACCCTCGGAGCGGGAGTCGCAGATACGCAGTATTTT. The chain combines TRBV10-3 with TRBJ2-3; 8 bases are shared with TRBD2. After removal of 10 bases from V and 4 bases from J, the junction contained 10 bases not matched to a gene. This CDR3 comprises 14 residues. CDR1 is ENHRY and CDR2 is SYGVKD in the germline V gene.

The table lists this clonotype with many counts. The chain recombines TRBV5-1 with TRBJ2-1, with TRBD2 matching over 11 bases. CDR3 length equals 16 residues. V was pared by 4 bases and J by 2 bases, with 5 bases of the junction left unmatched. Per germline, CDR1 SGHRS and CDR2 YFSETQ. CDR3 loop: CASSHGTSGPYNEQFF. CDR3 DNA sequence: TGCGCCAGCAGCCACGGGACTAGCGGACCCTACAATGAGCAGTTCTTC.